This record concerns one T cell receptor (beta chain) sequence. Its antigen remains unidentified. An immunoSEQ assay, version v3.0, was performed at survey level. Only in-frame clones appear in the TCRdb table, and some are missing; sequencing was by immunoSEQ multiplex PCR. The data hold about 22,000 clones, with about 80% observed a single time. The data belong to a study of long-term antiretroviral therapy in people with HIV. Study results and caveats: Blood draws took place between the mid-2000s and the late 2010s and possibly involved older ART regimens. Nothing was known about ART adherence, viral resistance or changes in therapy.

The germline CDR1 and CDR2 sequences are SGHVS and FNYEAQ. CDR3 length equals 14 residues. V was shortened by 6 bases and J by 2 bases, with 10 bases between the two germline ends. The specimen comprised unsorted PBMCs, sampled 0.5 years before starting antiretroviral therapy. This receptor was obtained from a man in his forties with HIV. The chain uses TRBV7-6 and TRBJ2-2; D gene ambiguous. The CDR3, as DNA: TGTGCCAGCAGTCTGGACGGCAACACCGGGGAGCTGTTTTTT. Translation: CASSLDGNTGELFF.